Below are 28 T cell receptor beta chains sequenced from a single sample in a study of T cell responses to AZD1222 COVID-19 vaccine. Libraries were prepared by immunoSEQ multiplex PCR; TCRdb keeps only in-frame clonotypes and omits some of them. Altogether some 150,000 clones are present, 85% to 95% being singletons, with the ten largest covering over 0.9%. This specimen consisted of peripheral blood, obtained on day 0 of MenACWY control vaccination. These receptors were taken from an adult in good health.

The chain carries TRBV18 and TRBJ1-6; maybe TRBD1 (6 bases). Per germline, CDR1 KGHSH and CDR2 LQKENI. The CDR3 sequence is 16 residues long. Trimming cost V 5 bases and J 5 bases, with 16 bases left between them. CDR3 loop: CASSANFQGNNSPLHF. CDR3 nucleotide sequence: TGTGCCAGCTCAGCAAACTTTCAGGGGAATAATTCACCCCTCCACTTT.

This rearrangement joins TRBV19 to TRBJ1-1; 10 positions agree with TRBD1. The CDR3 loop spans 16 amino acids. V was pared by 6 bases and J by 0 bases, with 7 bases of the junction left unmatched. Germline V gives CDR1 LNHDA, CDR2 SQIVND (reference sequence). The CDR3 DNA sequence: TGTGCCAGTAGAAGACAGGGGGCTGGAATGAACACTGAAGCTTTCTTT. Translation gives CASRRQGAGMNTEAFF.

The rearrangement links TRBV7-6 to TRBJ1-2; D is possibly TRBD1 (6 bases). Germline CDR1 reads SGHVS; CDR2 reads FNYEAQ. The CDR3 spans 15 residues. V was clipped by 5 bases and J by 4 bases, with 17 bases between them. The CDR3 DNA follows: TGTGCCAGCAGCCCACGTTGGGGGCGCTTCTATGGCTACACCTTC. It translates to CASSPRWGRFYGYTF.

The rearrangement uses TRBV6-1 and TRBJ2-2; D call uncertain. The CDR3 covers 15 residues. The germline V gene encodes CDR1 MNHNS and CDR2 SASEGT. V lost 2 bases and J lost 6, with 13 bases in between. The CDR3 nucleotides are TGTGCCAGCAGTGAATATTCAGGTGGCGCCGGGGAGCTGTTTTTT. It specifies CASSEYSGGAGELFF.

This CDR3 is CASSPLGDTQYF. The DNA of the CDR3 is TGTGCCAGCAGCCCTCTCGGGGATACGCAGTATTTT. The J gene is TRBJ2-3, the V gene TRBV3-1 (or the pseudogene TRBV3-2); D remains unclear. This CDR3 has 12 amino acids. V lost 4 bases to trimming and J lost 6 bases, with 8 bases between them. CDR1 LGHDT and CDR2 YNNKEL come from the germline V gene (reference sequence).

The chain employs TRBV20-1 and TRBJ2-7; D remains ambiguous. This CDR3 has 11 amino acids. The germline V gene has CDR1 DFQATT and CDR2 SNEGSKA (reference sequence). V was clipped by 2 bases and J by 6 bases, with 8 bases between them. CDR3 residues: CSARSGREQYF. The CDR3 bases are TGCAGTGCTAGATCGGGTCGCGAGCAGTACTTC.

The chain is built from TRBV7-9 and TRBJ1-1, with unresolved D. The length of the CDR3 is 14 residues. The germline gives CDR1 SEHNR, CDR2 FQNEAQ (reference sequence). V lost 5 bases and J 4 bases, leaving 14 bases between the germline ends. This chain's CDR3 is CASSPRSLGTEAFF. The CDR3 bases are TGTGCCAGCAGCCCTAGGAGTTTGGGCACTGAAGCTTTCTTT.

This chain uses TRBV9 with TRBJ2-3; D is tentatively TRBD1 or TRBD2 (5 bases each). Germline V CDR1 and CDR2: SGDLS, YYNGEE. Trimming left V 4 bases short and J 2 bases short, with 14 bases between. The CDR3 length is 15 residues. CDR3 bases: TGTGCCAGCAGCCCGCCACGGGGCGACACAGATACGCAGTATTTT. As protein: CASSPPRGDTDTQYF. Combining the CDR3 with reference TRBV9 and TRBJ2-3 gives the whole variable domain DSGVTQTPKHLITATGQRVTLRCSPRSGDLSVYWYQQSLDQGLQFLIQYYNGEERAKGNILERFSAQQFPDLHSELNLSSLELGDSALYFCASSPPRGDTDTQYFGPGTRLTVL.

The chain employs TRBV5-4 and TRBJ1-1, with D possibly being TRBD1 (5 bases). In germline, CDR1 is SGHNT, CDR2 YYREEE (reference sequence). The CDR3 runs to 16 residues. V was cut by 4 bases and J by 0 bases, with 16 bases left in between. Written as DNA, the CDR3 is TGTGCCAGCAGCGCAGTGAGAGGGGCGGTGAACACTGAAGCTTTCTTT. This sequence encodes CASSAVRGAVNTEAFF.

This clone was picked up one time. CDR3 sequence reads: CASSSRLQETQYF. CDR3 DNA: TGTGCCAGTAGTTCGAGGCTTCAAGAGACCCAGTACTTC. J is TRBJ2-5 and V is TRBV19; D gene unclear. CDR3 length equals 13 residues. Germline V lookup: CDR1 LNHDA, CDR2 SQIVND (reference sequence). V lost 5 bases, J lost 2 bases, and 9 bases lay in between. Full variable domain (outside the CDR3, taken from reference TRBV19 and TRBJ2-5): DGGITQSPKYLFRKEGQNVTLSCEQNLNHDAMYWYRQDPGQGLRLIYYSQIVNDFQKGDIAEGYSVSREKKESFPLTVTSAQKNPTAFYLCASSSRLQETQYFGPGTRLLVL.

This chain joins TRBV6-1 and TRBJ1-1, with D possibly matching TRBD1 (5 bases). The V and J ends lost 2 bases and 9 bases respectively, with 10 bases between them. The CDR3 runs 12 residues. Germline V lookup: CDR1 MNHNS, CDR2 SASEGT. As DNA, the CDR3 is TGTGCCAGCAGTGAACGGGGCAATCAAGCTTTCTTT. As protein: CASSERGNQAFF.

The CDR3, as DNA: TGTGCCAGCAGCTTGATTTCTAGCGCCTATGGGGAGACCCAGTACTTC. Amino acid sequence: CASSLISSAYGETQYF. The chain uses TRBV5-4 and TRBJ2-5, with D perhaps TRBD2 (6 bases). The V gene lost 1 base and the J gene lost 5 bases, with 18 bases spanning the gap. The germline CDR1 and CDR2 sequences are SGHNT and YYREEE (reference sequence). There are 16 residues in the CDR3.

The chain carries TRBV23-1 and TRBJ1-2; 9 positions agree with TRBD1. TRBV23-1 is designated an ORF whose function remains uncertain. The V segment lost 3 bases and the J segment 4 bases; nucleotides outside the gene matches: 6. The length of the CDR3 is 15 residues. CDR3 DNA: TGCGCCAGCAGTCACCCACAGGGGGCAATCTATGGCTACACCTTC. This translates into CASSHPQGAIYGYTF.

This chain links TRBV6-5 with TRBJ1-4, with D maybe TRBD1 (5 bases). Germline V gene sequence: CDR1 MNHEY, CDR2 SVGAGI. V lost 3 bases and J lost 8, with 10 bases in between. The CDR3 is 13 residues long. The CDR3 loop is CASSYQGGEKLFF. In nucleotides, the CDR3 is TGTGCCAGCAGTTATCAGGGCGGGGAAAAACTGTTTTTT.

The V call is TRBV2, the J call TRBJ1-6; no reliable D call. This CDR3 has 15 amino acids. Trimming shortened V by 8 bases and J by 8 bases, and 19 bases separated the two germline ends. Germline CDR1 SNHLY, CDR2 FYNNEI. CDR3 sequence: CASGGPFRGHSPLHF. The CDR3 region has the DNA TGTGCCAGCGGCGGCCCGTTTAGAGGACATTCACCCCTCCACTTT.

The genes are TRBV6-6 and TRBJ1-1, with a weak D call TRBD1 (5 bases). Looked up from germline, CDR1 is MNHNY and CDR2 is SVGAGI (reference sequence). V was clipped by 3 bases and J by 5 bases, with 16 bases between them. The CDR3 has 15 amino acids. CDR3 protein: CASSYPPEGWTEAFF. As DNA, the CDR3 is TGTGCCAGCAGTTATCCACCCGAGGGGTGGACTGAAGCTTTCTTT.

This clone was picked up a small number of times. The chain recombines TRBV6-4 with TRBJ2-1; tentatively, D is TRBD1 (5 bases). V was trimmed by 3 bases and J by 9 bases, leaving 15 bases between them. Germline V gene sequence: CDR1 MRHNA, CDR2 SNTAGT. The CDR3 is made up of 14 amino acids. CDR3 in amino acids: CASSEEGVRSEQFF. For the CDR3, the DNA is TGTGCCAGCAGTGAAGAAGGGGTCCGTAGTGAGCAGTTCTTC.

This chain joins TRBV6-5 and TRBJ1-6; D remains ambiguous. This CDR3 has 12 amino acids. The germline gives CDR1 MNHEY, CDR2 SVGAGI. Trimming removed 5 bases at V and 8 bases at J, with 7 bases between. The CDR3 loop is CASSPSDSPLHF. The CDR3 nucleotides read TGTGCCAGCAGTCCCAGTGATTCACCCCTCCACTTT.

The chain employs TRBV27 and TRBJ1-4; 7 bases match TRBD1. Germline V CDR1 and CDR2: MNHEY, SMNVEV (reference sequence). The CDR3 sequence is 15 residues long. The J segment lost 8 bases and the V segment lost 4 bases, leaving 10 bases of the junction unmatched. CDR3: CASSSRQGWNEKLFF. In nucleotides, the CDR3 is TGTGCCAGCAGTTCGAGACAGGGCTGGAACGAAAAACTGTTTTTT.

The rearrangement joins TRBV3-1 (or the pseudogene TRBV3-2) to TRBJ2-7; possible D gene TRBD2, 5 bases. Germline V gene sequence: CDR1 LGHDT, CDR2 YNNKEL (reference sequence). Trimming stripped 0 bases from V and 2 bases from J, with 11 bases between. CDR3 length: 15 amino acids. In DNA, the CDR3 is TGTGCCAGCAGCCAAGACTCCAGCGGAGCCTACGAGCAGTACTTC. Its translation is CASSQDSSGAYEQYF.

The J gene is TRBJ1-6, the V gene TRBV10-3, with TRBD1 matching 8 bases. Germline trimming cut 2 bases from V and 6 bases from J; bases unmatched to any gene: 12. Germline CDR1 is ENHRY and CDR2 is SYGVKD. The CDR3 extends over 18 amino acids. The DNA for the CDR3 is TGTGCCATCAGTGAGGATATGGCAGGGGGCGCGAGTAATTCACCCCTCCACTTT. Residues: CAISEDMAGGASNSPLHF.

V usage is TRBV7-2 and J usage is TRBJ1-2; D uncertain. V shed 4 bases and J shed 8 bases, with 14 bases lying between them. The CDR3 consists of 13 residues. Looked up from germline, CDR1 is SGHTA and CDR2 is FQGNSA. The chain's CDR3 is CASSSGLYRGYTF. The CDR3 DNA sequence: TGTGCCAGCAGCTCAGGACTGTATCGCGGCTACACCTTC.

The sample holds one count of this clone. This chain links TRBV7-3 with TRBJ1-2; 10 bases line up with TRBD1. Germline loops: CDR1 SGHTA, CDR2 FQGTGA. V dropped 5 bases and J dropped 6; count of bases not matched to a gene: 12. CDR3 size: 16 residues. CDR3 nucleotide sequence: TGTGCCAGCAGCGCAAACGCCGGGACAGGGGATCATGGCTACACCTTC. It encodes CASSANAGTGDHGYTF.

V gene TRBV7-2 combines with J gene TRBJ1-5, with D possibly being TRBD1 (5 bases). V shed 1 base and J shed 1 base, with 11 bases lying between them. The CDR3 length is 16 residues. Germline CDR1 SGHTA, CDR2 FQGNSA. In DNA form, the CDR3 reads TGTGCCAGCAGCTTAGAGGGGCGGAACAGCAATCAGCCCCAGCATTTT. Its protein product is CASSLEGRNSNQPQHF.

The V and J genes are TRBV2 and TRBJ1-3; 7 bases line up with TRBD1. J gave up 0 bases and V 7 bases, and 3 bases lay outside the gene matches. The CDR3 covers 14 residues. Germline V gene sequence: CDR1 SNHLY, CDR2 FYNNEI. In DNA, the CDR3 is TGTGCCAGCACAGGGACAGTCTCTGGAAACACCATATATTTT. It encodes CASTGTVSGNTIYF.

The rearrangement uses TRBV5-1 and TRBJ2-5, with 12 bases identical to TRBD2. The CDR3 has 16 residues. V shed 0 bases, J shed 5 bases, and the junction held 5 bases outside the gene matches. In germline, CDR1 is SGHRS, CDR2 YFSETQ. Here the CDR3 DNA reads TGCGCCAGCAGCTTGGGACTAGCGGGAGAATTGGAGACCCAGTACTTC. Translation: CASSLGLAGELETQYF.

The gene calls are TRBV25-1 and TRBJ2-1, with TRBD2 matching 10 bases. The CDR3 is 15 residues long. The V and J ends lost 5 bases and 7 bases, in that order; junction bases with no gene match: 8. Germline-derived CDR1 and CDR2 are MGHDK and SYGVNS. The CDR3 sequence: CASSPLAGVENEQFF. For the CDR3, the DNA is TGTGCCAGCAGTCCGCTAGCGGGAGTAGAAAATGAGCAGTTCTTC.

This rearrangement joins TRBV12-2 to TRBJ1-4; TRBD1, the table's D call, lacks a check against the DNA. TRBV12-2 is designated a pseudogene. The length of the CDR3 is 16 residues. CDR3 protein: CASRKPDRGTNEKLFF. CDR3 bases: TGTGCAAGTCGCAAACCGGACAGGGGGACTAATGAAAAACTGTTTTTT.